This TCR beta chain was obtained from a study of blood T cell repertoires in COVID-19. In the study's own analysis: Estimation of nucleated cell counts was performed using reference gene primer amplification. Generated by immunoSEQ multiplex PCR, the TCRdb table keeps only in-frame clones and is missing some. V and J calls plus clone size are reproduced from that table; the DNA served to infer D and trimming. The profile shows roughly 400,000 clones, 80% to 95% of them singletons. Germline V gene lookup returns CDR1 SQVTM and CDR2 ANQGSEA. CDR3 length: 14 amino acids. V lost 2 bases and J lost 4, with 13 bases in between.

The sequenced sample was PBMCs or T cells enriched from blood (not recorded which). The sequence came from a woman in her forties who had been exposed to COVID-19. The rearrangement links TRBV29-1 to TRBJ2-3; a possible D gene is TRBD2 (5 bases). CDR3 DNA: TGCAGCGTTGAAACCCCGCAGGAGGCAGATACGCAGTATTTT. Protein: CSVETPQEADTQYF.